This T cell receptor (beta chain) appears in the sequencing data of a study of cytomegalovirus exposure and HLA in healthy donors. At the level of the study: In a later analysis, the roughly 120 validation repertoires were reported to have used the same platform as the roughly 730 first-cohort repertoires.

Germline loops: CDR1 SGHTA, CDR2 FQGNSA. V lost 1 base and J lost 8, with 14 bases in between. The CDR3 is 14 amino acids. Regarding the study as a whole: That first-cohort TCR clusters tended to co-occur in the roughly 120 validation repertoires was found in a later analysis. The study put under 200 TCR beta chains on its list as cytomegalovirus-associated.

TCRdb keeps only in-frame clones here, not all; method: immunoSEQ multiplex PCR. Among some 240,000 clones listed, 70% to 90% were seen once. It was the approximately 120-subject validation cohort, separate from the approximately 700-subject first cohort, to which the donors belonged. On this clone itself: Its antigen is not identified.

The sequenced sample consisted of PBMCs. The receptor's source is a woman under 30 in good health and CMV-seronegative. The rearrangement joins TRBV7-2 to TRBJ1-2; no definite D call. The CDR3 protein is CASSLVAGLLGYTF. CDR3 DNA: TGTGCCAGCAGCTTAGTCGCAGGTCTTTTGGGCTACACCTTC.